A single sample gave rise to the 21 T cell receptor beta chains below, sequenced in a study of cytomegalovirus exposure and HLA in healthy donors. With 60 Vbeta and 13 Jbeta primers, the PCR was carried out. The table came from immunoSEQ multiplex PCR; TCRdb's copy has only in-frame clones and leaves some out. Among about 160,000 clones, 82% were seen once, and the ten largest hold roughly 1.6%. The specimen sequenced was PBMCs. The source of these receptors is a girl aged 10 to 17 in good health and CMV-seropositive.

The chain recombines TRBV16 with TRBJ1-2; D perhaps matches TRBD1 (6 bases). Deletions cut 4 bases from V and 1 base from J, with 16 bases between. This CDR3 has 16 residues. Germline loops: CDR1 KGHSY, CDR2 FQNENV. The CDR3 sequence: CASSPYGQRYNYGYTF. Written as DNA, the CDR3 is TGTGCCAGCAGCCCGTATGGACAGAGGTATAACTATGGCTACACCTTC.

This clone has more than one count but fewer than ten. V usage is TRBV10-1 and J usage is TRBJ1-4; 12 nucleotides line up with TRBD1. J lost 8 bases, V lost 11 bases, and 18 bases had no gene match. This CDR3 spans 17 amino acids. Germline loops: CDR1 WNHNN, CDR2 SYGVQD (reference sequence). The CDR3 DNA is TGCGCCGCCTACCCCGGGACAGGGGGCCGGGGGGAGGAAAAACTGTTTTTT. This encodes CAAYPGTGGRGEEKLFF.

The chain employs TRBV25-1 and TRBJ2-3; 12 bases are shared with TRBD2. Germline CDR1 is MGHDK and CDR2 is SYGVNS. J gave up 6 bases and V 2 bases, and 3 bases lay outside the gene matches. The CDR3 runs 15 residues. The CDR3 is CASSEILAGGDTQYF. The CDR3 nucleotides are TGTGCCAGCAGTGAAATCCTAGCGGGGGGGGATACGCAGTATTTT.

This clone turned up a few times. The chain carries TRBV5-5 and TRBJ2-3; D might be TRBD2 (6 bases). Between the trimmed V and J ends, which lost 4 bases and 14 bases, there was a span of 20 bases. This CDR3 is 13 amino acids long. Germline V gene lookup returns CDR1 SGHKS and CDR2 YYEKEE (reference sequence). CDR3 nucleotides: TGTGCCAGCAGCCTGTCAGGGAGGCAGCTCGGGTATTTT. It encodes CASSLSGRQLGYF.

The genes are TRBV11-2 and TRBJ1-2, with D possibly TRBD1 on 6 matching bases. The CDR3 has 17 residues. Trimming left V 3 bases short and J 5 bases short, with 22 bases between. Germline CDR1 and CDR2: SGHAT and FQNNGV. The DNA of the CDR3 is TGTGCCAGCAGCTTCCAGGGGCCAGGGGATGGTTGGTATGGCTACACCTTC. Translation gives CASSFQGPGDGWYGYTF.

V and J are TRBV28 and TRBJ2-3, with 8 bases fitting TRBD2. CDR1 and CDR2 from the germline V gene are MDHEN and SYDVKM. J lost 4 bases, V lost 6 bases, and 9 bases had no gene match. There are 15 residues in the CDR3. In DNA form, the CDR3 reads TGTGCCAGCAGCCGAACCTCGGGGGGGGCAGATACGCAGTATTTT. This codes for CASSRTSGGADTQYF.

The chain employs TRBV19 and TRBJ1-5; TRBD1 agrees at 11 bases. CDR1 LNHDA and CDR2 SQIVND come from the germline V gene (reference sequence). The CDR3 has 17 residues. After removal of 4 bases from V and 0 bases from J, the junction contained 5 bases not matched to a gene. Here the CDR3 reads CASSNGQGALSNQPQHF. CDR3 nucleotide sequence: TGTGCCAGTAGTAACGGACAGGGGGCGCTTAGCAATCAGCCCCAGCATTTT.

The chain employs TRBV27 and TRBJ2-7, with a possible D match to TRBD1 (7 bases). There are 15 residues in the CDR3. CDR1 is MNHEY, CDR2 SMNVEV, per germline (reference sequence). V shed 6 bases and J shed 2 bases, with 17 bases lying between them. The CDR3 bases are TGTGCCAGCAGCTCCCCTCAGGGGGGCACCTACGAGCAGTACTTC. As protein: CASSSPQGGTYEQYF.

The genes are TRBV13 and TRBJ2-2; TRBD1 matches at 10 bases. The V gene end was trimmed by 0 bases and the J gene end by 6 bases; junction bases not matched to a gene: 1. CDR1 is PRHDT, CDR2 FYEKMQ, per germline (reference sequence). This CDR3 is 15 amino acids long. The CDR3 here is CASSLGDRGPGELFF. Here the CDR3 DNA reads TGTGCCAGCAGCTTAGGAGACAGGGGGCCCGGGGAGCTGTTTTTT.

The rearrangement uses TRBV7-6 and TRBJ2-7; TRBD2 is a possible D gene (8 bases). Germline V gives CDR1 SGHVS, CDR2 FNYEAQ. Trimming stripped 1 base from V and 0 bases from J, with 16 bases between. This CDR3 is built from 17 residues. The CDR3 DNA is TGTGCCAGCAGCTTAGGTAGCGGGGACAGTAGCTCCTACGAGCAGTACTTC. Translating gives CASSLGSGDSSSYEQYF.

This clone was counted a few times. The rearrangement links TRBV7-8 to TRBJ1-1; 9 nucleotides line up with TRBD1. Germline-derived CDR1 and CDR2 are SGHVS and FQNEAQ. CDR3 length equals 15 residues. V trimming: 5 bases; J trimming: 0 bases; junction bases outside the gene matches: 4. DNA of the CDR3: TGTGCCAGCAGCGCGGACAGGGGTTTGAACACTGAAGCTTTCTTT. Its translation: CASSADRGLNTEAFF.

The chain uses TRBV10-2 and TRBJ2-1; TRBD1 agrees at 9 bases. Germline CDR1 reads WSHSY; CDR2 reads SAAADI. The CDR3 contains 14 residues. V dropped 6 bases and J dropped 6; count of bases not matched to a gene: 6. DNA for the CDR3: TGCGCCAGCAGGGGGGACAGGGCCCCCAATGAGCAGTTCTTC. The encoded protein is CASRGDRAPNEQFF.

The CDR3 DNA sequence: TGTGCCAGCAGCCGAAGGGGAACTGAGCAAGAGACCCAGTACTTC. Translated, it gives CASSRRGTEQETQYF. V and J are TRBV7-3 and TRBJ2-5; D is perhaps TRBD1 (5 bases). Germline CDR1 reads SGHTA; CDR2 reads FQGTGA. Trimming removed 5 bases at V and 2 bases at J, with 15 bases between. The CDR3 contains 15 residues.

DNA of the CDR3: TGTGCCAGCAGCCGGGACAGGACCTACGAGCAGTACTTC. It encodes CASSRDRTYEQYF. The chain uses TRBV7-8 and TRBJ2-7, with 8 bases matching TRBD1. The germline CDR1 and CDR2 sequences are SGHVS and FQNEAQ. This CDR3 region has 13 residues. The V gene end was trimmed by 5 bases and the J gene end by 2 bases; junction bases not matched to a gene: 2.

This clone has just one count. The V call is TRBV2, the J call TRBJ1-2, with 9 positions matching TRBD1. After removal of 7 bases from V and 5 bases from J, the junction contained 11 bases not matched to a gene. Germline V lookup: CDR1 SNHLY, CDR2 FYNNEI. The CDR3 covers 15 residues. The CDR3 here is CASNRETGGWYGYTF. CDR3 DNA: TGTGCCAGCAACCGGGAGACAGGGGGTTGGTATGGCTACACCTTC.

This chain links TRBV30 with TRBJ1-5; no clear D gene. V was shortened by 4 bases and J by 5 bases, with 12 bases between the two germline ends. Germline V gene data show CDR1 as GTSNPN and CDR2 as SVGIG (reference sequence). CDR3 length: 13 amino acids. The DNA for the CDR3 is TGTGCCTGGAATTCGGGGTGGGATCAGCCCCAGCATTTT. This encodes CAWNSGWDQPQHF.

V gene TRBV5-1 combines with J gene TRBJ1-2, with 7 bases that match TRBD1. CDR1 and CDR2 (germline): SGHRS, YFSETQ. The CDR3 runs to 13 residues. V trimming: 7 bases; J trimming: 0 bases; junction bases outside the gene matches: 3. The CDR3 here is CASGDSSNYGYTF. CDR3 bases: TGCGCCAGCGGGGACAGCTCTAACTATGGCTACACCTTC.

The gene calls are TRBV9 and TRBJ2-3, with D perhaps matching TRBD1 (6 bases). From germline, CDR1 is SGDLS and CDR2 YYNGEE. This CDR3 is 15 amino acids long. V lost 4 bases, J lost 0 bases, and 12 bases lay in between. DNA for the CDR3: TGTGCCAGCAGCCTCGGACAGTTTAGCACAGATACGCAGTATTTT. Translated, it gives CASSLGQFSTDTQYF.

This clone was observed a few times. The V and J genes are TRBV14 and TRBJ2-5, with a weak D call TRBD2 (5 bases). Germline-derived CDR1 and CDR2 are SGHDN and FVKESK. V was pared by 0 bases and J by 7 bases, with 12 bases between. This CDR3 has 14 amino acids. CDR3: CASSQEQLVGTQYF. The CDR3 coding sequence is TGTGCCAGCAGCCAAGAACAACTAGTGGGGACCCAGTACTTC.

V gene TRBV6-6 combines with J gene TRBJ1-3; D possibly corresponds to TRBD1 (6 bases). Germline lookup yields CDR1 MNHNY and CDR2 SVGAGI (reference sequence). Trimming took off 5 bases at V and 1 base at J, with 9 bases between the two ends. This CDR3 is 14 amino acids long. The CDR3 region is CASSAQGSGNTIYF. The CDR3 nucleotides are TGTGCCAGCAGTGCCCAGGGGTCTGGAAACACCATATATTTT.

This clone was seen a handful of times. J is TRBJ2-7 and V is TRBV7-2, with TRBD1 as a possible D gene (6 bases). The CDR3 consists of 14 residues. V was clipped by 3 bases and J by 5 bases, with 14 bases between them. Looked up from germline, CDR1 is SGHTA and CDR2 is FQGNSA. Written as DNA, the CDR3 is TGTGCCAGCAGCTTGAACAGGGTTCAGCACGAGCAGTACTTC. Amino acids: CASSLNRVQHEQYF. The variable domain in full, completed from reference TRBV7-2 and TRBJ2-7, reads GAGVSQSPSNKVTEKGKDVELRCDPISGHTALYWYRQSLGQGLEFLIYFQGNSAPDKSGLPSDRFSAERTGGSVSTLTIQRTQQEDSAVYLCASSLNRVQHEQYFGPGTRLTVT.